Listed below are T cell receptor beta chains from one sample, sequenced in a study of T cell changes during pregnancy in multiple sclerosis. Here immunoSEQ multiplex PCR was the method, and the copy in TCRdb shows in-frame clones only, minus some. This sample has over 80,000 clones, with approximately 90% found just once. The source was peripheral blood, collected in the second trimester of pregnancy. The receptors come from a female donor in good health, enrolled as a control in a pregnancy study. The CDR3 runs from the conserved cysteine through the conserved F or W. Size tells how often a clone was seen (once, few, many) or the class of an expanded clone, and some rows leave it out.

size: -
J: TRBJ1-4
V: TRBV29-1
CDR3: CSVVVGTGNEKLFF

size: -
J: TRBJ2-3
V: TRBV18
CDR3: CASLPPGLAVSTDTQYF

size: -
J: TRBJ1-1
V: TRBV7-8
CDR3: CASSSFPGAGGSNTEAFF

size: -
J: TRBJ1-6
V: TRBV9
CDR3: CASSATLGGRRDNSPLHF

size: once
J: TRBJ2-2
V: TRBV5-1
CDR3: CASSSTGDPWRNTGELFF

size: -
J: TRBJ1-5
V: TRBV30
CDR3: CAWAEDNNQPQHF

size: -
J: TRBJ2-2
V: TRBV4-3
CDR3: CASSQVGAAEKPTGELFF

size: -
J: TRBJ2-1
V: TRBV6-4
CDR3: CASSEGAAHNEQFF

size: -
J: TRBJ2-2
V: TRBV7-2
CDR3: CASSRLSGNANTGELFF

size: -
J: TRBJ1-5
V: TRBV28
CDR3: CASSFTVNQPQHF